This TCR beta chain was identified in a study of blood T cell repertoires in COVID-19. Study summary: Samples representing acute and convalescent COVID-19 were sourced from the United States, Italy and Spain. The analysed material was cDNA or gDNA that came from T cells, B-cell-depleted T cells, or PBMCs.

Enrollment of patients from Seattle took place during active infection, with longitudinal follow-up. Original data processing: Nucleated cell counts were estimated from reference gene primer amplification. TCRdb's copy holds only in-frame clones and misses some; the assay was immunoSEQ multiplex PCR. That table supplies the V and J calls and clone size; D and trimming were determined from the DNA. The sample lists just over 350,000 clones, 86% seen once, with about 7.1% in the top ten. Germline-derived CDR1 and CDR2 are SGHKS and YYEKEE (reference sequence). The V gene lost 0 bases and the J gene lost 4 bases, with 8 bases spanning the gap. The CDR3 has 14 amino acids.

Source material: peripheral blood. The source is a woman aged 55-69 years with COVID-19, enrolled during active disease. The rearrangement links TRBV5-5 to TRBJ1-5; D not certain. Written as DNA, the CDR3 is TGTGCCAGCAGCTTGGACAGCTTGAATCAGCCCCAGCATTTT. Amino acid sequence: CASSLDSLNQPQHF.